Described below is a single T cell receptor (beta chain) sequence and its context. Its antigen is as yet unknown. Per the germline V gene, CDR1 is LNHDA and CDR2 is SQIVND (reference sequence). CDR3 length equals 13 residues. Between the trimmed V and J ends, which lost 5 bases and 6 bases, there was a span of 8 bases. The protocol was immunoSEQ multiplex PCR, while the TCRdb copy is restricted to in-frame clones and leaves out a portion. The top ten hold around 0.31% of the sample, which has approximately 90,000 clones, 94% seen once. These data are taken from a study of siplizumab effects on memory and regulatory T cells. Study-wide points: There was no confirmation of the suppressive function of proliferating Tregs from siplizumab cultures. Greater diversity than memory cells seemed evident in naive T cells, which also appeared to be major alloresponse contributors. Roughly 75-95% of proliferating clones (CD4+ or CD8+) could not be assigned a naive or memory phenotype.

The receptor was derived from a human donor in good health. J is TRBJ2-6 and V is TRBV19, with D uncertain. The sequenced sample consisted of non-Treg CD4+ T cells sorted from blood. CDR3 coding DNA: TGTGCCAGTAGTCTGCGGACGGCCAACGTCCTGACTTTC. Protein: CASSLRTANVLTF.